The 10 T cell receptor beta chains in this list originate from one sample, sequenced in a study of blood T cell repertoires in COVID-19. Clones were read by immunoSEQ multiplex PCR, and TCRdb kept only the in-frame ones, dropping some. The table lists roughly 200,000 clones, about 83% of them singletons. Sample: peripheral blood. These receptors were collected from a human donor in a cohort sampled during active COVID-19.

The rearrangement uses TRBV2 and TRBJ1-2; 8 nucleotides align to TRBD1. Losses at the gene ends were 4 bases for V and 6 bases for J; bases not matched to a gene: 7. This CDR3 is built from 14 residues. Germline loops: CDR1 SNHLY, CDR2 FYNNEI. In DNA form, the CDR3 reads TGTGCCAGCAGTGTAGGGCGGACAGGGAATGGCTACACCTTC. Its translation is CASSVGRTGNGYTF.

The V gene is TRBV7-9, the J gene TRBJ2-2, with 8 positions matching TRBD1. Germline V gene data show CDR1 as SEHNR and CDR2 as FQNEAQ (reference sequence). The CDR3 spans 16 residues. V lost 0 bases and J lost 4; bases outside the gene matches: 4. In nucleotides, the CDR3 is TGTGCCAGCAGCTTAGCGGGCAGGGGGCGCACCGGGGAGCTGTTTTTT. Translated: CASSLAGRGRTGELFF.

The chain recombines TRBV6-5 with TRBJ2-5; D gene uncertain. The ends were cut back, 7 bases at V and 5 bases at J, with 11 bases in the middle. Germline loops: CDR1 MNHEY, CDR2 SVGAGI. The CDR3 runs 12 residues. CDR3 sequence reads: CASKVAAETQYF. The CDR3 DNA reads TGTGCCAGCAAAGTAGCCGCGGAGACCCAGTACTTC.

This clone occurred once. The chain combines TRBV3-1 (or the pseudogene TRBV3-2) with TRBJ1-2; tentative D call: TRBD1 (6 bases). V was clipped by 1 base and J by 1 base, with 10 bases between them. Germline CDR1 and CDR2: LGHDT and YNNKEL (reference sequence). The CDR3 consists of 15 residues. The CDR3 coding sequence is TGTGCCAGCAGCCAAGGACAAGGGGGTAACTATGGCTACACCTTC. Protein sequence: CASSQGQGGNYGYTF.

This chain uses TRBV2 with TRBJ2-1; 8 bases match TRBD1. Unmatched junction bases numbered 2, after V lost 0 bases and J lost 4 bases. This CDR3 has 15 amino acids. Per germline, CDR1 SNHLY and CDR2 FYNNEI. CDR3 protein: CASSEADRVYNEQFF. The CDR3, as DNA: TGTGCCAGCAGTGAAGCGGACAGGGTGTACAATGAGCAGTTCTTC.

For the CDR3, the DNA is TGTGCCAGCAGCTTCCCACCACTAGCGGGAGCCTACGAGCAGTACTTC. It yields the protein CASSFPPLAGAYEQYF. The chain employs TRBV11-2 and TRBJ2-7, with TRBD2 matching 11 bases. The CDR3 spans 16 residues. V lost 3 bases and J lost 2; bases outside the gene matches: 6. Germline assignment: CDR1 SGHAT and CDR2 FQNNGV.

The chain links TRBV27 to TRBJ1-1, with 7 bases fitting TRBD1. Germline V gives CDR1 MNHEY, CDR2 SMNVEV (reference sequence). CDR3 length: 15 amino acids. V lost 7 bases and J lost 4; bases outside the gene matches: 12. This CDR3 is CASNPGQVYITEAFF. The DNA of the CDR3 is TGTGCCAGCAACCCCGGACAGGTCTATATCACTGAAGCTTTCTTT.

J is TRBJ2-1 and V is TRBV5-4, with 8 nucleotides matching TRBD1. V was clipped by 3 bases and J by 2 bases; unmatched bases: 4. There are 15 residues in the CDR3. Germline V gene lookup returns CDR1 SGHNT and CDR2 YYREEE (reference sequence). The CDR3 DNA reads TGTGCCAGCAGCTACAGGGGGAGGACCTACAATGAGCAGTTCTTC. Protein product: CASSYRGRTYNEQFF.

CDR3 sequence (DNA): TGTGCCAGCAGCCCCAAGGGGTATAGCAATCAGCCCCAGCATTTT. The encoded protein is CASSPKGYSNQPQHF. The chain uses TRBV6-5 and TRBJ1-5; D might be TRBD1 (5 bases). The CDR3 covers 15 residues. V gave up 6 bases and J gave up 0 bases, with 12 bases separating them. The germline V gene has CDR1 MNHEY and CDR2 SVGAGI.

J is TRBJ2-7 and V is TRBV30; TRBD1 agrees at 7 bases. From germline, CDR1 is GTSNPN and CDR2 SVGIG (reference sequence). CDR3 length equals 17 residues. The ends lost 3 bases at V and 0 bases at J; junction bases unmatched: 14. This chain's CDR3 is CAWRGGPRNNSSYEQYF. DNA for the CDR3: TGTGCCTGGAGAGGGGGCCCAAGAAACAATAGCTCCTACGAGCAGTACTTC.